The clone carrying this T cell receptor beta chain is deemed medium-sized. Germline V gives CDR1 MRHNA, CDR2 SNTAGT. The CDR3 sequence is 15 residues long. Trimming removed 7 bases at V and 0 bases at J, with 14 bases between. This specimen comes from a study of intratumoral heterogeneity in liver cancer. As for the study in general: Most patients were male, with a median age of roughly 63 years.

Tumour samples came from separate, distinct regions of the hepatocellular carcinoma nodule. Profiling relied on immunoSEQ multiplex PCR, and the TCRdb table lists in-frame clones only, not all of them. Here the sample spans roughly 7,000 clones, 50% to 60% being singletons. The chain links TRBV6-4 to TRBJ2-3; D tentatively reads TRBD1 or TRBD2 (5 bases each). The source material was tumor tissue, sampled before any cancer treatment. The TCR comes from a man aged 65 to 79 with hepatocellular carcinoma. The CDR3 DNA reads TGTGCCAGCACCGCTCGGGGCCTCAGCACAGATACGCAGTATTTT. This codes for CASTARGLSTDTQYF.